The entry that follows covers one TCR beta chain sequence. The sample contains more than one DNA sequence encoding this CDR3. The CDR3 totals 16 residues. V shed 4 bases, J shed 1 base, and the junction held 9 bases outside the gene matches. Germline V gives CDR1 SGHNT, CDR2 YYREEE (reference sequence). TCRdb keeps only in-frame clones here, not all; method: immunoSEQ multiplex PCR. The sample yields some 61,000 clones, 89% seen once. These data originate in a study of blood T cell repertoires in COVID-19. The chain joins TRBV5-4 to TRBJ2-3; TRBD2 matches 7 bases. The clonotype originates from a man aged 60 to 69 with acute or convalescent COVID-19. Sequencing was performed on peripheral blood. In DNA, the CDR3 is TGTGCCAGCAGCCCGGATGGGGCGGGGGGCACAGATACGCAGTATTTT. This gives the protein CASSPDGAGGTDTQYF.